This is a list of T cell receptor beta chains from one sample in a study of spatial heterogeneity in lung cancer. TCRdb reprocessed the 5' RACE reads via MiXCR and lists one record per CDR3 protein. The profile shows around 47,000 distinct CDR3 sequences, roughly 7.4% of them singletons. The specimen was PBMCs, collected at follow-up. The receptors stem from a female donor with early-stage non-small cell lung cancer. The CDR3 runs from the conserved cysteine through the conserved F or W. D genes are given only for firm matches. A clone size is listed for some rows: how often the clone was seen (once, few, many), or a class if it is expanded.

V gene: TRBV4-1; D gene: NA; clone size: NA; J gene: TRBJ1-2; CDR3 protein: CASSQERGVATGRYTF; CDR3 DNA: TGCGCCAGCAGCCAAGAAAGGGGCGTGGCTACAGGGCGCTACACCTTC
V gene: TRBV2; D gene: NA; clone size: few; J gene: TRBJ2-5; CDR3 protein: CASGTGETQYF; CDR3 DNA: TGTGCCAGCGGAACAGGGGAGACCCAGTACTTC
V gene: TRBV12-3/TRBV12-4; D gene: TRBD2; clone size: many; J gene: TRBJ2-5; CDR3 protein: CASSFGSGGPGETQYF; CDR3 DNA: TGTGCCAGCAGTTTTGGTAGCGGGGGGCCGGGGGAGACCCAGTACTTC
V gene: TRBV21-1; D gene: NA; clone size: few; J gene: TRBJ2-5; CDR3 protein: CASSKEKGTPGQGAPQETQYF; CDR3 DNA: TGTGCCAGCAGCAAAGAAAAGGGAACTCCGGGACAGGGGGCCCCCCAAGAGACCCAGTACTTC
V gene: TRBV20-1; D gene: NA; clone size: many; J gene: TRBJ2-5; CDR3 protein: CSDRVGQETQYF; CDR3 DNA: TGCAGTGACAGAGTGGGACAAGAGACCCAGTACTTC
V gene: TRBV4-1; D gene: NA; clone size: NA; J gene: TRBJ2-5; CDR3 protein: CASSGNLGTTEETQYF; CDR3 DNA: TGCGCCAGCAGCGGGAATTTGGGCACCACGGAGGAGACCCAGTACTTC
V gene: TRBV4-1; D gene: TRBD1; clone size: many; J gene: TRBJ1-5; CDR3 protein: CASSQGQGADQPQHF; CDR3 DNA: TGCGCCAGCAGCCAAGGACAGGGGGCCGATCAGCCCCAGCATTTT
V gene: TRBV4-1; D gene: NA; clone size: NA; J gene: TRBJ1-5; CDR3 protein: CASSQEPRVGVSNQPQHF; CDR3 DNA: TGCGCCAGCAGCCAAGAGCCGAGGGTGGGAGTTAGCAATCAGCCCCAGCATTTT
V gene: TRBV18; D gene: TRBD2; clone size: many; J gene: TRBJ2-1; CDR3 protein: CASSFSGIAYNEQFF; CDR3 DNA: TGTGCCAGCTCGTTCAGCGGGATCGCCTACAATGAGCAGTTCTTC
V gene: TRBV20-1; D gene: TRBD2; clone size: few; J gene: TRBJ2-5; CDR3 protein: CSAPQTSGGQGETQYF; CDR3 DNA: TGCAGTGCTCCTCAGACTAGCGGGGGTCAGGGAGAGACCCAGTACTTC
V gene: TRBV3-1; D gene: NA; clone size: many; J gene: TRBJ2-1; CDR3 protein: CATIRTGSYNEQFF; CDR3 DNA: TGTGCCACAATCCGTACAGGCAGCTACAATGAGCAGTTCTTC
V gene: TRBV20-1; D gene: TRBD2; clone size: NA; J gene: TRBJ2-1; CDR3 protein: CSARVEAGLAARRGEQFF; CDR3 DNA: TGCAGTGCTAGAGTGGAGGCGGGACTAGCGGCCCGACGGGGTGAGCAGTTCTTC
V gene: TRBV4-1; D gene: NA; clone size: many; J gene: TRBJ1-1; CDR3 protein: CASSQGLTMNTEAFF; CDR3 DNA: TGCGCCAGCAGCCAAGGTCTGACCATGAACACTGAAGCTTTCTTT
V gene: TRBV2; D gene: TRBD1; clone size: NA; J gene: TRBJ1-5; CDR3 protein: CASSPDRGRDQPQHF; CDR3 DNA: TGTGCCAGCAGTCCAGACAGGGGACGCGATCAGCCCCAGCATTTT
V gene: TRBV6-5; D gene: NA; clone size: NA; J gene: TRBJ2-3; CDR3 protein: CASSPPESQSTDTQYF; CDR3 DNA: TGTGCCAGCAGTCCCCCCGAGAGTCAAAGCACAGATACGCAGTATTTT
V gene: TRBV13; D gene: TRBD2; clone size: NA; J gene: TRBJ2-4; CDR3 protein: CASSFQGEGPKNIQYF; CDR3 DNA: TGTGCCAGCAGCTTTCAAGGGGAGGGACCCAAAAACATTCAGTACTTC
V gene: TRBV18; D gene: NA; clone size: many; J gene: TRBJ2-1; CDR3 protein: CASSPEAGSNNEQFF; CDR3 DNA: TGTGCCAGCTCACCAGAGGCAGGGAGTAACAATGAGCAGTTCTTC
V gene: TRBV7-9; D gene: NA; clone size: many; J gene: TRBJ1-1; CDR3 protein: CASTKQDPRITEAFF; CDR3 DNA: TGTGCCAGCACCAAACAGGACCCCAGGATCACTGAAGCTTTCTTT
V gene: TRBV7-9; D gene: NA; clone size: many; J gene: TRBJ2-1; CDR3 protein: CASAWVLSYNEQFF; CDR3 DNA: TGTGCCAGCGCGTGGGTCCTATCCTACAATGAGCAGTTCTTC
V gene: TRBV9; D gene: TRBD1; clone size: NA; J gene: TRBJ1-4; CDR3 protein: CASSPGTGVEKLFF; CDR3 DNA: TGTGCCAGCAGCCCCGGGACAGGGGTTGAAAAACTGTTTTTT
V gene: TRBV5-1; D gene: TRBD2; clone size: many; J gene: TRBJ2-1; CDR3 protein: CASSLPSGATGNEQFF; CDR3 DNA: TGCGCCAGCAGCTTGCCCAGCGGGGCCACGGGTAATGAGCAGTTCTTC
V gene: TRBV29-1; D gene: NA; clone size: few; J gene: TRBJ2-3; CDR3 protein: CSVVIWGRSTDTQYF; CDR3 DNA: TGCAGCGTTGTTATTTGGGGCCGATCCACAGATACGCAGTATTTT
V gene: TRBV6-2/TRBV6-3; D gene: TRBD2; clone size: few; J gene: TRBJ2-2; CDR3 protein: CASSYGLAANTGELFF; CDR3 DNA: TGTGCCAGCAGTTACGGACTAGCGGCGAACACCGGGGAGCTGTTTTTT
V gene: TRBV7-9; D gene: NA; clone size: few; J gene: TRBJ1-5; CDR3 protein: CASSLSVGTELGQPQHF; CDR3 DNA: TGTGCCAGCAGCTTATCCGTGGGGACGGAACTCGGCCAGCCCCAGCATTTT
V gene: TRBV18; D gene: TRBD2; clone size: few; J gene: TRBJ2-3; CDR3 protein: CASSPQAGGPGDTQYF; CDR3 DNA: TGTGCCAGCTCACCACAAGCGGGGGGGCCTGGAGATACGCAGTATTTT
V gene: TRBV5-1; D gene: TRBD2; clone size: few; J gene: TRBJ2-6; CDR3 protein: CASSPGTSGGREANVLTF; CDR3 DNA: TGCGCCAGCAGCCCCGGGACTAGCGGGGGCCGGGAGGCCAACGTCCTGACTTTC
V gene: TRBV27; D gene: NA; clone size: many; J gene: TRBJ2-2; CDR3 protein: CASSFLWGSTGELFF; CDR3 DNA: TGTGCCAGCAGTTTCCTCTGGGGCTCGACGGGAGAGCTGTTTTTT
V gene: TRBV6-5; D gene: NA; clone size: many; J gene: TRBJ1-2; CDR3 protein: CASSYDVWGDGYTF; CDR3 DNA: TGTGCCAGCAGTTACGATGTGTGGGGGGATGGCTACACCTTC